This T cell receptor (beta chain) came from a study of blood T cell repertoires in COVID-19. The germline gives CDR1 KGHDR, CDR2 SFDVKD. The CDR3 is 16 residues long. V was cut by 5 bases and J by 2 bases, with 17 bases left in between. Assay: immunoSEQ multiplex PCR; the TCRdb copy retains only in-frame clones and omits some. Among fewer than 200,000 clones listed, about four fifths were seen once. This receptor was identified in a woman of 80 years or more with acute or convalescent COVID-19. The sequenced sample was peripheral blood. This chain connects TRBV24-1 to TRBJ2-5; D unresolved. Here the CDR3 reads CATSGPPFRRQETQYF. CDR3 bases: TGTGCCACCAGTGGCCCTCCGTTTAGAAGACAAGAGACCCAGTACTTC.